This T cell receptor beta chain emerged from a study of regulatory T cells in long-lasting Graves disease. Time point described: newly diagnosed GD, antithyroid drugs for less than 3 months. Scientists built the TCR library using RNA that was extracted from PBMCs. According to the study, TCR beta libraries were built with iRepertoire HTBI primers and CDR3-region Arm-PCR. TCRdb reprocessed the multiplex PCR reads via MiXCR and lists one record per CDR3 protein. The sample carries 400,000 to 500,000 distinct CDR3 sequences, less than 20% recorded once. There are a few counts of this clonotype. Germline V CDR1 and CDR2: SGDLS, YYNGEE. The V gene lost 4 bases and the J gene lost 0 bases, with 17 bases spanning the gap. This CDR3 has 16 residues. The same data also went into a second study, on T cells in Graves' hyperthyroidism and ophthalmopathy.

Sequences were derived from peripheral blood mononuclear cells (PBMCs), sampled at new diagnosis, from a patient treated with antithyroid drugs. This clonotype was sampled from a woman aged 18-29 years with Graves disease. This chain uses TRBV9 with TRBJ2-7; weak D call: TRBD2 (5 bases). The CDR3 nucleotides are TGTGCCAGCAGCCCGGCCGGGGATTATAGCTCCTACGAGCAGTACTTC. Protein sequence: CASSPAGDYSSYEQYF.